The clone carrying this T cell receptor (beta chain) has at least ten counts. This sample is part of a study of Graves' ophthalmopathy and Graves' hyperthyroidism. With a duration under 3 months, ophthalmopathy in the donors showed moderate-to-severe activity, CAS ≥3 and NOSPECS ≥4. No donor had other autoimmune disease, uncontrolled infection, pregnancy or lactation. The authors amplified TCR beta CDR3 regions from RNA transcripts. The workflow started with a first-round RT-PCR run with HTBI primers and then moved on to a second-round multiplex PCR. Each CDR3 protein is one row after TCRdb ran MiXCR on the multiplex PCR reads. The sample holds about 150,000 distinct CDR3 sequences; around two fifths are singletons and the top ten take under 7%. This clonotype originated in a middle-aged woman with Graves' ophthalmopathy. The sequenced sample was peripheral blood.

The CDR3 region has the DNA TGTGCCAGTACCTTCGGGGGACAGGGCGCCTACGAGCAGTACTTC. The encoded protein is CASTFGGQGAYEQYF. The chain employs TRBV19 and TRBJ2-7; TRBD1 agrees at 9 bases. CDR3 length: 15 residues. Trimming cost V 7 bases and J 2 bases; bases outside gene matches: 9. The germline V gene encodes CDR1 LNHDA and CDR2 SQIVND (reference sequence).